Presented here are 6 T cell receptor beta chains from one specimen sequenced in a study of T cell responses to AZD1222 COVID-19 vaccine. Repertoires were generated with immunoSEQ multiplex PCR, while TCRdb's copy carries only in-frame clones and drops some. Of about 110,000 clones listed, approximately 89% are singletons. The sample in question was peripheral blood, obtained on day 0 of AZD1222 vaccination. The receptors derive from an adult in good health.

The chain employs TRBV15 and TRBJ2-3; 10 bases agree with TRBD2. The CDR3 covers 14 residues. Looked up from germline, CDR1 is LNHNV and CDR2 is YYDKDF (reference sequence). J lost 9 bases, V lost 1 base, and 4 bases had no gene match. CDR3 protein: CATSRVASGGTQYF. The CDR3 nucleotides are TGTGCCACCAGCAGAGTCGCTAGCGGGGGCACGCAGTATTTT. Using reference TRBV15 and TRBJ2-3 for the parts outside the CDR3, the full variable domain is DAMVIQNPRYQVTQFGKPVTLSCSQTLNHNVMYWYQQKSSQAPKLLFHYYDKDFNNEADTPDNFQSRRPNTSFCFLDIRSPGLGDTAMYLCATSRVASGGTQYFGPGTRLTVL.

This clone was seen a few times. This chain uses TRBV4-3 with TRBJ1-1; no clear D. V was trimmed by 1 base and J by 3 bases, leaving 9 bases between them. Germline assignment: CDR1 LGHNA and CDR2 YSLEER. This CDR3 has 14 amino acids. CDR3 region: CASSQAVGYTEAFF. CDR3 coding DNA: TGCGCCAGCAGCCAAGCGGTTGGGTACACTGAAGCTTTCTTT.

This chain connects TRBV4-2 to TRBJ2-1, with 11 bases aligning to TRBD2. The CDR3 covers 17 residues. Trimming took 0 bases from V and 9 from J; bases not matched to a gene: 10. In germline, CDR1 is LGHNA, CDR2 YNFKEQ. CDR3 in amino acids: CASSQDQGVAGGGEQFF. For the CDR3, the DNA is TGTGCCAGCAGCCAAGATCAGGGAGTAGCGGGGGGGGGTGAGCAGTTCTTC.

The chain recombines TRBV6-2 or TRBV6-3 with TRBJ2-7; TRBD2 agrees at 7 bases. Germline CDR1 and CDR2: MNHEY and SVGEGT. The CDR3 length is 15 residues. V dropped 0 bases and J dropped 2; count of bases not matched to a gene: 4. The CDR3 nucleotides are TGTGCCAGCAGTTACTCGGGGGGGAGGACCTACGAGCAGTACTTC. It encodes CASSYSGGRTYEQYF.

The chain employs TRBV7-2 and TRBJ2-7, with a tentative D call TRBD2 (6 bases). Germline V gene lookup returns CDR1 SGHTA and CDR2 FQGNSA. Between the trimmed V and J ends, which lost 6 bases and 1 base, there was a span of 13 bases. The CDR3 spans 14 residues. The CDR3 region has the DNA TGTGCCAGCAGTACGGGGGTTCGGTCCTACGAGCAGTACTTC. Its translation: CASSTGVRSYEQYF. Together with reference TRBV7-2 and TRBJ2-7, the CDR3 gives the full variable domain: GAGVSQSPSNKVTEKGKDVELRCDPISGHTALYWYRQSLGQGLEFLIYFQGNSAPDKSGLPSDRFSAERTGGSVSTLTIQRTQQEDSAVYLCASSTGVRSYEQYFGPGTRLTVT.

This chain joins TRBV6-5 and TRBJ1-4; 8 bases fit TRBD1. The J segment lost 8 bases and the V segment lost 6 bases, leaving 11 bases of the junction unmatched. The length of the CDR3 is 15 residues. Germline V CDR1 and CDR2: MNHEY, SVGAGI. This CDR3 is CASRRQGHLDEKLFF. The CDR3 bases are TGTGCCAGCAGGAGACAGGGGCACCTTGACGAAAAACTGTTTTTT.